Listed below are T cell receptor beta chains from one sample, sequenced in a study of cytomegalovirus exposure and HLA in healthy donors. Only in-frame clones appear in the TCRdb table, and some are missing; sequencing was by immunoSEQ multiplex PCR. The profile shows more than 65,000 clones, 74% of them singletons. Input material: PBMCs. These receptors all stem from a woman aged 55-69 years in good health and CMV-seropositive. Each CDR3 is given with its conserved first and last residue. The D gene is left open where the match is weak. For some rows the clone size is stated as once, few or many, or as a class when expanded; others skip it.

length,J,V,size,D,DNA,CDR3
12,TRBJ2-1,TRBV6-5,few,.,TGTGCCAGCAAGCGGGCCCTTGGTGAGCAGTTCTTC,CASKRALGEQFF
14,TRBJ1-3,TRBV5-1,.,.,TGCGCCAGCAGTTCAACGGGGTACGGAAACACCATATATTTT,CASSSTGYGNTIYF
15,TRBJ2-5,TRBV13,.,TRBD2,TGTGCCAGCAGCCTTAGACTAGCGGGGGTTGAGACCCAGTACTTC,CASSLRLAGVETQYF
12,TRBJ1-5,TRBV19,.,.,TGTGCCAGTAGTATAGAGGGCAGGCCCCAGCATTTT,CASSIEGRPQHF
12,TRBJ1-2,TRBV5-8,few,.,TGTGCCAGCAGCTTACAATCCTATGGCTACACCTTC,CASSLQSYGYTF
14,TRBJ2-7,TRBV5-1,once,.,TGCGCCAGCAGCTTGGATCAGGGAACCTACGAGCAGTACTTC,CASSLDQGTYEQYF
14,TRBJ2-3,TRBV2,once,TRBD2,TGTGCCAGCAAGACTAGCGAGAGCGCAGATACGCAGTATTTT,CASKTSESADTQYF
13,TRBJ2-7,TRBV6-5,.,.,TGTGCCAGCAGTCGGGAACAGGGCTACGAGCAGTACTTC,CASSREQGYEQYF
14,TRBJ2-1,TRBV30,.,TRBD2,TGTGCCTGGAGTCTTAGCGGGAGAGGAGCTGAGCAGTTCTTC,CAWSLSGRGAEQFF
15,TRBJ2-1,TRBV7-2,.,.,TGTGCCAGCAGCTTAATGGCTAGCTCATACAATGAGCAGTTCTTC,CASSLMASSYNEQFF
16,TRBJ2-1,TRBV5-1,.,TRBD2,TGCGCCAGCAGCTTGGCTAGCGGGGGGAGTTACAATGAGCAGTTCTTC,CASSLASGGSYNEQFF
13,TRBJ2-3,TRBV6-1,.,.,TGTGCCAGCCGGGAGAGTGGCACAGATACGCAGTATTTT,CASRESGTDTQYF
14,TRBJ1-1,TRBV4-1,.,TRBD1,TGCGCCAGCAGCCTCCAGGGGGAAAACACTGAAGCTTTCTTT,CASSLQGENTEAFF
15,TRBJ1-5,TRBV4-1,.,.,TGCGCCAGCAGCCCGGGTCAGTCGGGCAATCAGCCCCAGCATTTT,CASSPGQSGNQPQHF
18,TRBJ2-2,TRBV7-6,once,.,TGTGCCAGCAGCTTAGCGAGGGCTTGGACCGGGAACACCGGGGAGCTGTTTTTT,CASSLARAWTGNTGELFF
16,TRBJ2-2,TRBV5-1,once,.,TGCGCCAGCAGCTCCGGAGGGACAGCGGTCACCGGGGAGCTGTTTTTT,CASSSGGTAVTGELFF
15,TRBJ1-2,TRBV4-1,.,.,TGCGCCAGCAGCCAAGATTTTGCAGGGGTCTATGGCTACACCTTC,CASSQDFAGVYGYTF
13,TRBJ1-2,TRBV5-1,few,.,TGCGCCAGCAGCTTGGCGGGTAGGTATGGCTACACCTTC,CASSLAGRYGYTF
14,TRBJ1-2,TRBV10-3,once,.,TGTGCCATCAGTGAGTCCCCAGAAAACTATGGCTACACCTTC,CAISESPENYGYTF
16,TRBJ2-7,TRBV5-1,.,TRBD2,TGCGCCAGCAGCTTGGTCTCGCGGGGAGGGACGCGGGAGCAGTACTTC,CASSLVSRGGTREQYF
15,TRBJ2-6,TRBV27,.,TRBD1,TGTGCCAGCAGTTTAAGGGGGCAGGGGGCCAACGTCCTGACTTTC,CASSLRGQGANVLTF
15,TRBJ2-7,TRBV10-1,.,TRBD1,TGCGCCAGCAGCGACCCCGGAACAGGGGGCTACGAGCAGTACTTC,CASSDPGTGGYEQYF
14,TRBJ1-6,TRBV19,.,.,TGTGCCAGTAGTATTAGCCAGGGAAATTCACCCCTCCACTTT,CASSISQGNSPLHF
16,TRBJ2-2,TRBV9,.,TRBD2,TGTGCCAGCAGCGTAATAACTAGCGGGAGGGCTGGGGAGCTGTTTTTT,CASSVITSGRAGELFF
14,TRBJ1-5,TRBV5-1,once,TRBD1,TGCGCCAGCAGCTTAACAGGGGGCGATCAGCCCCAGCATTTT,CASSLTGGDQPQHF
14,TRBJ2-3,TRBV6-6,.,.,TGTGCCAGCAGCCTGGGGGGACTCACAGATACGCAGTATTTT,CASSLGGLTDTQYF
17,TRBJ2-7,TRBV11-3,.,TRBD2,TGTGCCAGCAGCTTAGTCCCTAGCGGGACCCCCTCCTACGAGCAGTACTTC,CASSLVPSGTPSYEQYF
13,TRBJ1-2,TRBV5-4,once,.,TGTGCCAGCAGCTCCGGGGATGGTTATGGCTACACCTTC,CASSSGDGYGYTF
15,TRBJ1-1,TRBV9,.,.,TGTGCCAGCAGCGTAGCAATATCAGGGACTACCGAAGCTTTCTTT,CASSVAISGTTEAFF
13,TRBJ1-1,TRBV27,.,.,TGTGCCAGCTGGACTATCGGGATCACTGAAGCTTTCTTT,CASWTIGITEAFF
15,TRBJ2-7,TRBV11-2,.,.,TGTGCCAGCAGCTTAGAAACAGGCCCTTCCTACGAGCAGTACTTC,CASSLETGPSYEQYF
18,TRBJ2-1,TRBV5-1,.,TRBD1,TGCGCCAGCAGCTTGAGTCCCTCCGGGACAGGGGGTCTCGGGGGGCAGTTCTTC,CASSLSPSGTGGLGGQFF
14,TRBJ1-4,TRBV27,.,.,TGTGCCAGCAGTTTAATACAGGGAAAGGAAAAACTGTTTTTT,CASSLIQGKEKLFF
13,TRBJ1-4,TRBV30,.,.,TGTGCCTGGAGTAGAGCGCTAAATGAAAAACTGTTTTTT,CAWSRALNEKLFF
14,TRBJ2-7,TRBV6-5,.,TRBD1,TGTGCCGCCTCCGCGGGACAGGGGTTCCACGAGCAGTACTTC,CAASAGQGFHEQYF
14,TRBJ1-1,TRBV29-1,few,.,TGCAGCGTTGAAGATTCAACAGGGAATGGAGTAGCTTTCTTT,CSVEDSTGNGVAFF
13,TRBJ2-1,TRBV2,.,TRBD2,TGTGCCAGCAAGGGACTAGAGGTCAATGAGCAGTTCTTC,CASKGLEVNEQFF
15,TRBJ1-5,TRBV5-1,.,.,TGCGCCAGCAGCTTGGCTGCGGGGAGCAATCAGCCCCAGCATTTT,CASSLAAGSNQPQHF
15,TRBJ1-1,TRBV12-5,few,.,TGTGCTAGTGGTTTGGTACACCTGGGAGCCTCTGAAGCTTTCTTT,CASGLVHLGASEAFF